This TCR beta chain was captured in a study of blood T cell repertoires in COVID-19. Generated by immunoSEQ multiplex PCR, the TCRdb table keeps only in-frame clones and is missing some. The sample lists more than 350,000 clones, roughly nine tenths occurring once. This clone appeared once. The CDR3 runs 13 residues. Germline V gene lookup returns CDR1 MDHEN and CDR2 SYDVKM. The V end lost 6 bases, the J end lost 8 bases, and 16 bases lay between the germline ends. Sequencing was done on a sample of PBMCs or T cells enriched from blood (not recorded which). The rearrangement uses TRBV28 and TRBJ1-1, with a possible D match to TRBD1 (5 bases). The receptor's source is a man younger than 35 who had recovered from COVID-19. The CDR3 region is CASRPGGAREAFF. CDR3 nucleotides: TGTGCCAGCAGGCCTGGAGGGGCGCGGGAAGCTTTCTTT.